The rows below give T cell receptor beta chains drawn from one sample of a study of blood T cells in healthy people across ages. MiXCR was run by TCRdb on the 5' RACE reads, yielding one entry per CDR3 protein. Of about 1,800,000 distinct CDR3 sequences listed, roughly 27% were seen once; the top ten hold 7.7%. Sequencing input: blood. These receptor sequences come from a woman aged 25 to 39 in good health. CDR3s include the opening cysteine and the closing phenylalanine or tryptophan. The D gene is left open where the match is weak. The size entry is marked missing in some rows and otherwise reads once, few, many or a size class.

clone size	D gene	V gene	J gene	CDR3 DNA	CDR3 protein
few	NA	TRBV28	TRBJ2-7	TGTGCCAGCAGTTTATTAAAGGGAACCACAGGGATCGAGCAGTACTTC	CASSLLKGTTGIEQYF
many	NA	TRBV6-5	TRBJ2-7	TGTGCCAGCAGTTACTCCGGCGGGACCTACGAGCAGTACTTC	CASSYSGGTYEQYF
many	NA	TRBV11-1	TRBJ2-1	TGTGCCAGCAGCTTCGCGGCAGGGTCTGGTGAGCAGTTCTTC	CASSFAAGSGEQFF
NA	NA	TRBV25-1	TRBJ1-1	TGTGCCAGCACTCAATCGGGACTTAGCGACGAAGCTTTCTTT	CASTQSGLSDEAFF
NA	NA	TRBV5-6	TRBJ2-7	TGTGCCAGCAGCCGGCGATCAGGGAACTACGCCGAGCAGTACTTC	CASSRRSGNYAEQYF
NA	NA	TRBV14	TRBJ2-1	TGTGCCAGCAGCCAAGAGAGTCCCAGGGGCAATGAGCAGTTCTTC	CASSQESPRGNEQFF
many	NA	TRBV11-2	TRBJ2-5	TGTGCCAGCAGCTTAGATCGGCTAGACCAAGAGACCCAGTACTTC	CASSLDRLDQETQYF
NA	NA	TRBV11-1	TRBJ2-1	TGTGCCAGCAGCTTAGAAGAGGTCAATGAGCAGTTCTTC	CASSLEEVNEQFF
NA	NA	TRBV11-2	TRBJ1-2	TGTGCCAGCAGCTTAAGGCCTCCTCCGGGCCCCTATGGCTACACCTTC	CASSLRPPPGPYGYTF
NA	NA	TRBV20-1	TRBJ2-5	TGCAATGCGCCGTCGACCCTGCAAGAGACCCAGTACTTC	CNAPSTLQETQYF
many	NA	TRBV4-3	TRBJ2-1	TGCGCCAGCAGCAGTGTTGAGGGAGGCTACAATGAGCAGTTCTTC	CASSSVEGGYNEQFF
NA	TRBD2	TRBV28	TRBJ2-3	TGTGCCAGCAGCTATGCAGGGCGGGGGGGCATGGTCGGCACAGATACGCAGTATTTT	CASSYAGRGGMVGTDTQYF
few	TRBD1	TRBV20-1	TRBJ1-4	TGCAGTGCCAGGGACAGTCGCTCCGAAAAACTGTTTTTT	CSARDSRSEKLFF
many	TRBD1	TRBV5-1	TRBJ2-7	TGCGCCAGCAGCGGCTCCGGGACAGGGGGCGAAGAGGGGTACTTC	CASSGSGTGGEEGYF
many	NA	TRBV19	TRBJ2-1	TGTGCCAGTAGTATAGGGGTCCGCTCCACCTACAATGAGCAGTTCTTC	CASSIGVRSTYNEQFF
few	NA	TRBV20-1	TRBJ2-3	TGCAGTGCTGCCCTCCGGGCCGGCACAGATACGCAGTATTTT	CSAALRAGTDTQYF
few	NA	TRBV5-6	TRBJ1-5	TGTGCCAGCAGCTCGCAACGTGGGGTTCAGCCCCAGCATTTT	CASSSQRGVQPQHF
NA	NA	TRBV5-1	TRBJ2-1	TGCGCCAGCAGCCCTGGCTCTGCGGTGGAGACCCAGTTCTTC	CASSPGSAVETQFF
NA	NA	TRBV5-1	TRBJ1-4	TGCGCCAGCAGCTTGACCCCCAGTTGGGAAAAACTGTTTTTT	CASSLTPSWEKLFF
NA	NA	TRBV7-3	TRBJ2-3	TGTGCCAGCAGGTCAGTACGGGGGAGCACAGATACGCAGTATTTT	CASRSVRGSTDTQYF
NA	NA	TRBV12-3/TRBV12-4	TRBJ1-1	TGTGCCAGCAGTTTACAGTACCTCTCCGGCGCTGAAGCTTTCTTT	CASSLQYLSGAEAFF
NA	TRBD2	TRBV7-6	TRBJ2-1	TGTGCCAGCAGCCCTGGGACTAGCGGGAGAGAGCAGTTCTTC	CASSPGTSGREQFF
NA	NA	TRBV28	TRBJ1-4	TGTGCCAGCAGTTTAAGGCAGACCTATAATGAAAAACTGTTTTTT	CASSLRQTYNEKLFF
NA	TRBD1	TRBV9	TRBJ1-2	TGTGCCAGCAGTCAAGGGGGAGGGGGCGCCGGCTACACCTTC	CASSQGGGGAGYTF
NA	TRBD1	TRBV12-5	TRBJ2-7	TGTGCTAGTGGTTTGGAGCAGGGGGCCTACGAGCAGTACTTC	CASGLEQGAYEQYF
NA	TRBD1	TRBV29-1	TRBJ2-3	TGCAGCGTCCAGGGGGCTCTCACCCTTAGCACAGATACGCAGTATTTT	CSVQGALTLSTDTQYF
many	NA	TRBV29-1	TRBJ2-3	TGCAGCGGTCGTTTGAGCACAGATACGCAGTATTTT	CSGRLSTDTQYF
many	NA	TRBV6-5	TRBJ2-7	TGTGCCAGCCTAGCTAGGGGGGGAACCTACGAGCAGTACTTC	CASLARGGTYEQYF
NA	NA	TRBV2	TRBJ1-2	TGTTCCAGCAGTGAGGACAGTCTGGGCGGCTACACCTTC	CSSSEDSLGGYTF
NA	TRBD1	TRBV10-3	TRBJ2-1	TGTGCCATCAGGGGGGCGGGACAGGGAACGTCGTCAAACTACAATGAGCAGTTCTTC	CAIRGAGQGTSSNYNEQFF